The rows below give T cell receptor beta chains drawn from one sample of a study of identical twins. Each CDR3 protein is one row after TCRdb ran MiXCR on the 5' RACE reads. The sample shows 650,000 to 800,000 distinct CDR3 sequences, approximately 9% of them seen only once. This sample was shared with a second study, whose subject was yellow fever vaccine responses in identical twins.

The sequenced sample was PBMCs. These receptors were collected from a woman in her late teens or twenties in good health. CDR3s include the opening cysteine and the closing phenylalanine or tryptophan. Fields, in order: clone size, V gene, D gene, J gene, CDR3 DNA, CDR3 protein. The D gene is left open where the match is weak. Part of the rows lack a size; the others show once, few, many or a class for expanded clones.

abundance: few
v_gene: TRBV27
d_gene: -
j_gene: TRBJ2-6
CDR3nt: TGTGCCAGCAGTTCCCCAGGGGTTTTTGGGGCCAACGTCCTGACTTTC
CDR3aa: CASSSPGVFGANVLTF

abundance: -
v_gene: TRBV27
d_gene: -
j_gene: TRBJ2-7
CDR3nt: TGTGCCAGCAGCCCGAGAGACAGTTTTCAGCAGTACTTC
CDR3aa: CASSPRDSFQQYF

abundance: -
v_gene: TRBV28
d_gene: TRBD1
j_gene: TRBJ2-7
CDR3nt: TGTGCCAGCAGTCCTTCTGGGACAGGGGCCGAGCAGTACTTC
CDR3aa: CASSPSGTGAEQYF

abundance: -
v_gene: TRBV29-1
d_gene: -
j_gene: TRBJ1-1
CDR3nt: TGCAGCGTTGTCAGACAGGCGGCGGAGGTAAACACTGAAGCTTTCTTT
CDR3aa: CSVVRQAAEVNTEAFF

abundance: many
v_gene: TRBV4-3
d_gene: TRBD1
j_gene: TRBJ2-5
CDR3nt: TGCGCCAGCAGCCTCCAAGACAGGGGGCAAGAGACCCAGTACTTC
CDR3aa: CASSLQDRGQETQYF

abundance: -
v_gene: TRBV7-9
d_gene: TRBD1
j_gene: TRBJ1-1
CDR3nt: TGTGCCAGCAGCTCCGGGACAGGGTTCACTGAAGCTTTCTTT
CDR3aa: CASSSGTGFTEAFF

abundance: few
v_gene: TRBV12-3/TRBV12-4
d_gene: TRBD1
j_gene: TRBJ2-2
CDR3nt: TGTGCCATCGTTGGGACAGGAAACACCGGGGAGCTGTTTTTT
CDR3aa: CAIVGTGNTGELFF

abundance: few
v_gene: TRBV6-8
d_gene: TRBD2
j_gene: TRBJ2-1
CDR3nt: TGTGCCAGCAGTTCCCCGACAATGGCTAGCGGGGCCCACAATGAGCAGTTCTTC
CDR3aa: CASSSPTMASGAHNEQFF

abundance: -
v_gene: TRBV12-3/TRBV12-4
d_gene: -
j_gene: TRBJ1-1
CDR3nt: TGTGCCAGCAGTTTGGAACAGATGAATGGGAAAGCTTTCTTT
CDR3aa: CASSLEQMNGKAFF

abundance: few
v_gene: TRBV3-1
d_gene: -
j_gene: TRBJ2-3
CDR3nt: TGTGCCAGCAGCCAAGAGTTGTTGACAGGACCTAGCACAGATACGCAGTATTTT
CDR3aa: CASSQELLTGPSTDTQYF

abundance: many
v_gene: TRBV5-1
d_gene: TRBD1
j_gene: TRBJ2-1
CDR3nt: TGCGCCAGCAGCTTGGAGGGGGCCCTCTACAATGAGCAGTTCTTC
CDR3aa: CASSLEGALYNEQFF

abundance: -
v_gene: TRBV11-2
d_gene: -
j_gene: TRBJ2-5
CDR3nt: TGTGCCAGCAGCTTTACAGGCCTCGAAGAGACCCAGTACTTC
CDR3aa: CASSFTGLEETQYF

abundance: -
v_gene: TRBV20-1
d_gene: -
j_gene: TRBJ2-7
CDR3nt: TGCAGTGCTAGAGATCGGAGGATCGCCTTCGAGCAGTACTTC
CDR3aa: CSARDRRIAFEQYF

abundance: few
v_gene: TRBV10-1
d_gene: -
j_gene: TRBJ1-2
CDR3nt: TGCGCCAGCCCGACGGAGTTAATTCGCTCCAAGGTTAATGGCTACACCTTC
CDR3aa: CASPTELIRSKVNGYTF

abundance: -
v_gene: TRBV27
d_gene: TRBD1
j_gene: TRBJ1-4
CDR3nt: TGTGCCATCAACGACAGGGTAGCAACTAATGAAAAACTGTTTTTT
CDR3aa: CAINDRVATNEKLFF

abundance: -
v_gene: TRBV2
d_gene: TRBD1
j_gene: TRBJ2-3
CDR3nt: TGTGCCAGCAGCGTCCGATTGGACAGGGGCACAGATACGCAGTATTTT
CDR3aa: CASSVRLDRGTDTQYF

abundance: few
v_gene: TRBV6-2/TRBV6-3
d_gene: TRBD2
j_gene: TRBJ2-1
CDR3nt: TGTGCCAGCAGTTTCCTCCTAGCGGGAGGTGGATCGGTGATTGAGCAGTTCTTC
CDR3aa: CASSFLLAGGGSVIEQFF

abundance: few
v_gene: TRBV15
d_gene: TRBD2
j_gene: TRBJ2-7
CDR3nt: TGTGCCACCAGCAGAGCTAGCGGGAGTCGCGGCGAGCAGTACTTC
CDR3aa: CATSRASGSRGEQYF

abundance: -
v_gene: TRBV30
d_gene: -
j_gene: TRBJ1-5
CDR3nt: TGTGCCTGCTCCGCCGCCGTGGGGCAGCCCCAGCATTTT
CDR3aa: CACSAAVGQPQHF

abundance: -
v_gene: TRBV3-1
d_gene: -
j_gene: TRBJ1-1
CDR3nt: TGTGCCTCCTGCCAACGTCCAGAACTAAACACTGAAGCTTTCTTT
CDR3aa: CASCQRPELNTEAFF

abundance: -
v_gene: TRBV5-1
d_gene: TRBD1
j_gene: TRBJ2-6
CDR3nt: TGCGCCAGCAGCTACCGGGACAGGGCCGGATACTCTGGGGCCAACGTCCTGACTTTC
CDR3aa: CASSYRDRAGYSGANVLTF

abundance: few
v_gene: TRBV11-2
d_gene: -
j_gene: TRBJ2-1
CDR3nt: TGTGCCAGCAGCTTAGAAGTCTACCGTTATGAGCAGTTCTTC
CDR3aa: CASSLEVYRYEQFF

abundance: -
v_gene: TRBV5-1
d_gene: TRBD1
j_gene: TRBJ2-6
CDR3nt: TGCGCCAGCAGCTCATGGGACAGGGGAGGCTCTGGGGCCAACGTCCTGACTTTC
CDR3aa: CASSSWDRGGSGANVLTF

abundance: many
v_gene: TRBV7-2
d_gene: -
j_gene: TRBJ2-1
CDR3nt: TGTGCCAGCAGCGTAAACTCCTACAATGAGCAGTTCTTC
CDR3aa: CASSVNSYNEQFF

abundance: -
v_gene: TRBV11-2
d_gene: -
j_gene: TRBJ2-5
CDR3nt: TGTGCCAGCAGCTTAATCGCCAGACCGGAGACCCAGTACTTC
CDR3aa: CASSLIARPETQYF

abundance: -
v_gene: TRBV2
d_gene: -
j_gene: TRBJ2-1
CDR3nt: TGTGCCAGCAGTACATTACCGGCGGGGAGCTCCTACAATGAGCAGTTCTTC
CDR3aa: CASSTLPAGSSYNEQFF

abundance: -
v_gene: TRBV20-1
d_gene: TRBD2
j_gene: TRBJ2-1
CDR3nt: TGCAGTGCTAGCCCTAGCGGGACCAATGAGCAGTTCTTC
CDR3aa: CSASPSGTNEQFF

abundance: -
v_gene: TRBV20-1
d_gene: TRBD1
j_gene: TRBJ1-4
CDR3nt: TGCAGTGCTGACAGGGACCCAGGAGAAAAACTGTTTTTT
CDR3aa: CSADRDPGEKLFF

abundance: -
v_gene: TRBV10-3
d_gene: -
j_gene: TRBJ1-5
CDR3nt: TGTGCCATCAGTGAAGCAGGGGTTCAGCCCCAGCATTTT
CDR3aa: CAISEAGVQPQHF

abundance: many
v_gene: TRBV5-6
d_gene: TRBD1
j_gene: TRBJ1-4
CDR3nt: TGTGCCAGCAGCTGGGCTGGGACAGGGAATGAAAAACTGTTTTTT
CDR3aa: CASSWAGTGNEKLFF

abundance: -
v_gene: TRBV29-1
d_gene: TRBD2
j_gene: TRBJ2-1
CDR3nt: TGCAGCGTCGCCAGACTAGCGGGGGGGCCGGACAATGAGCAGTTCTTC
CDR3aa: CSVARLAGGPDNEQFF

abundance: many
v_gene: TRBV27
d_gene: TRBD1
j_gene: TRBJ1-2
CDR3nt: TGTGCCAGCAGTTTACGGACAGGGGGCTTCTATGGCTACACCTTC
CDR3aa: CASSLRTGGFYGYTF

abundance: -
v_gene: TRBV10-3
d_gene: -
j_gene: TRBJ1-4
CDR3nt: TGTGCCATCAGTGAGTCTAGGAGGGAAAAACTGTTTTTT
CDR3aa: CAISESRREKLFF

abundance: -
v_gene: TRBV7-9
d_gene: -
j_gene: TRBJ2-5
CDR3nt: TGTGCCAGCAGCTTGAGGGTGAGGGGTGTCAAAGAGACCCAGTACTTC
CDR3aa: CASSLRVRGVKETQYF

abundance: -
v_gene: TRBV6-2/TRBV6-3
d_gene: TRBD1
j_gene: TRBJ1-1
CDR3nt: TGTGCCAGCAGCCACACGACAGGGGGAGACACTGAAGCTTTCTTT
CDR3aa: CASSHTTGGDTEAFF

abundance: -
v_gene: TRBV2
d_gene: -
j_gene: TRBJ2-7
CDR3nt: TGTGCCAGCAGTGAAGCGTGGGCCGCATACCAGTACTTC
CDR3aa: CASSEAWAAYQYF

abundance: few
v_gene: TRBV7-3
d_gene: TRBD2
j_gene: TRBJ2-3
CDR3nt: TGTGCCAGCAGCTCCCGTCCGGGACTAGCCGATACGCAGTATTTT
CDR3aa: CASSSRPGLADTQYF

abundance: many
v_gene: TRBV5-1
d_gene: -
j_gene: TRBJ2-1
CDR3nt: TGCGCCAGCAGCCTCTCTAGCGTTCCCTACAATGAGCAGTTCTTC
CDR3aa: CASSLSSVPYNEQFF

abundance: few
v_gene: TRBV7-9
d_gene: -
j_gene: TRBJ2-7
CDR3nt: TGTGCCAGCAGCTTATCCGCCATCTACGAGCAGTACTTC
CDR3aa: CASSLSAIYEQYF

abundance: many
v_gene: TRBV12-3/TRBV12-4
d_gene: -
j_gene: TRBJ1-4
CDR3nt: TGTGCCAGCAGTCCTGGGCCCGAAGAAAAACTGTTTTTT
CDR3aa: CASSPGPEEKLFF

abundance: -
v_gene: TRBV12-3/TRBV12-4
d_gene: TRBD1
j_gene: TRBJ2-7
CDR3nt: TGTGCCAGCAGCCACCGTCAGACAGGGGTCGAGCAGTACTTC
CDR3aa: CASSHRQTGVEQYF

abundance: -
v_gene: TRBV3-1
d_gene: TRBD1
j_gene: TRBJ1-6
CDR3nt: TGTGCCAGCAGCCAAGAGGGACAGGTGGTGAATTCACCCCTCCACTTT
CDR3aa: CASSQEGQVVNSPLHF

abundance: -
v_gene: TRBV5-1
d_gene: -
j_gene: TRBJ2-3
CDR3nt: TGCGCCAGCAGCTTCAGTGGGGTCCCCACAGATACGCAGTATTTT
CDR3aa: CASSFSGVPTDTQYF

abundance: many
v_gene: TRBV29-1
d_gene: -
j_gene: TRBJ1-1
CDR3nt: TGCAGCGTTGTAGTCTCTGAAGCTTTCTTT
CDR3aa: CSVVVSEAFF

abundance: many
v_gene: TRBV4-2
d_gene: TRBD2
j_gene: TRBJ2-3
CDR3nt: TGTGCCAGCAGCCAAGAAGCGGGGGGGCCAGATACGCAGTATTTT
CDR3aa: CASSQEAGGPDTQYF

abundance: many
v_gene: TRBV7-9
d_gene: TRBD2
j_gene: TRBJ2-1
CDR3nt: TGTGCCAGCAGCTTCGAGCGGGATCAGTTCTTC
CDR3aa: CASSFERDQFF

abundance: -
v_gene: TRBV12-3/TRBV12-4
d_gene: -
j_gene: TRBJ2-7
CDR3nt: TGTGCCAGCAGCCTCCGGACGGGAAACTCCTACGAGCAGTACTTC
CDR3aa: CASSLRTGNSYEQYF

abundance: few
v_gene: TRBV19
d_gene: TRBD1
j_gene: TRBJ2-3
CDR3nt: TGTGCCAGTAGTTTCGACCGGGACAGGGGTCCGGATACGCAGTATTTT
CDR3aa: CASSFDRDRGPDTQYF

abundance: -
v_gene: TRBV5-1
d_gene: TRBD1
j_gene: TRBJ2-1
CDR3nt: TGCGCCAGCAGCTTGGGGGACAGACTTTACAATGAGCAGTTCTTC
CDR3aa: CASSLGDRLYNEQFF

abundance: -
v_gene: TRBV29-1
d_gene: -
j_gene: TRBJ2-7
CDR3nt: TGCAGCGTTAAGGGAAGAGACCACTCCTACGAGCAGTACTTC
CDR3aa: CSVKGRDHSYEQYF

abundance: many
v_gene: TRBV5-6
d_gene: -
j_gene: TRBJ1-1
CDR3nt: TGTGCCAGCGGGGAGAACACTGAAGCTTTCTTT
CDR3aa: CASGENTEAFF

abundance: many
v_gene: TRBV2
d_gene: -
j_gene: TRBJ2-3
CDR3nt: TGTGCCAGCAGTGAATACGGGGGGCTCCTTATCACCCGCACAGATACGCAGTATTTT
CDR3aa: CASSEYGGLLITRTDTQYF

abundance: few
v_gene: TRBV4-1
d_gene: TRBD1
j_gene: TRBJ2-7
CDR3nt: TGCGCCAGCAGCCAAGGATTACAGGGGGCGGAGGAGCAGTACTTC
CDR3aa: CASSQGLQGAEEQYF

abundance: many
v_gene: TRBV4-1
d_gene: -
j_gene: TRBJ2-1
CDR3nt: TGCGCCAGCAGCCAAGAAGGGCTATATGAGCAGTTCTTC
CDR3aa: CASSQEGLYEQFF